The 17 T cell receptor beta chains below were found in one sample sequenced in a study of blood T cell repertoires in COVID-19. TCRdb's table, derived via immunoSEQ multiplex PCR, lists solely in-frame clones and lacks some. The sample holds fewer than 250,000 clones; more than 70% are singletons and the top ten take less than 5.5%. Sequencing was done on a sample of peripheral blood. These receptors came from a human donor in a cohort sampled during active COVID-19.

This clone was counted a single time. The V gene is TRBV18, the J gene TRBJ2-7, with 10 positions matching TRBD2. Losses at the gene ends were 2 bases for V and 1 base for J; bases not matched to a gene: 2. The length of the CDR3 is 15 residues. Germline V gives CDR1 KGHSH, CDR2 LQKENI. CDR3 DNA: TGTGCCAGCTCACCAGGACTAGCGGCATCCTACGAGCAGTACTTC. This encodes CASSPGLAASYEQYF.

The V gene is TRBV5-4, the J gene TRBJ2-1; perhaps TRBD2 as D (7 bases). The germline V gene encodes CDR1 SGHNT and CDR2 YYREEE (reference sequence). The CDR3 contains 15 residues. V was shortened by 4 bases and J by 6 bases, with 17 bases between the two germline ends. The CDR3 region has the DNA TGTGCCAGCAGCGCGGGGGCAGGGTTAGGCAATGAGCAGTTCTTC. It specifies CASSAGAGLGNEQFF.

The chain joins TRBV14 to TRBJ2-7; D unclear. CDR1 is SGHDN, CDR2 FVKESK, per germline. The V end lost 1 base, the J end lost 4 bases, and 17 bases lay between the germline ends. The CDR3 consists of 16 residues. CDR3 sequence: CASSQARLSLHYEQYF. The DNA for the CDR3 is TGTGCCAGCAGCCAAGCTCGACTCTCCTTACATTACGAGCAGTACTTC.

This clone turned up a few times. The V and J genes are TRBV5-8 and TRBJ1-5; no clear D. V was clipped by 2 bases and J by 6 bases, with 12 bases between them. The germline V gene has CDR1 SGHTS and CDR2 YDEGEE. CDR3 length: 14 amino acids. Here the CDR3 reads CASSFGLISQPQHF. CDR3 coding DNA: TGTGCCAGCAGCTTCGGACTAATCAGTCAGCCCCAGCATTTT.

V is TRBV30 and J is TRBJ1-4; D not resolved. The CDR3 length is 13 residues. The ends were cut back, 0 bases at V and 10 bases at J, with 12 bases in the middle. The V gene's germline CDR1 is GTSNPN and CDR2 SVGIG (reference sequence). CDR3 protein: CAWSVRRVAKLFF. The DNA of the CDR3 is TGTGCCTGGAGTGTACGGAGGGTGGCAAAACTGTTTTTT.

In this sample, this clone turned up a few times. The rearrangement joins TRBV7-9 to TRBJ2-2; no clear D gene. The CDR3 spans 12 residues. Germline CDR1 SEHNR, CDR2 FQNEAQ (reference sequence). V lost 5 bases and J 7 bases, leaving 8 bases between the germline ends. CDR3 nucleotide sequence: TGTGCCAGCAGCAAACCCGGCGGGGAGCTGTTTTTT. Translated, it gives CASSKPGGELFF. Variable domain in full (rest from reference TRBV7-9 and TRBJ2-2): DTGVSQNPRHKITKRGQNVTFRCDPISEHNRLYWYRQTLGQGPEFLTYFQNEAQLEKSRLLSDRFSAERPKGSFSTLEIQRTEQGDSAMYLCASSKPGGELFFGEGSRLTVL.

The chain carries TRBV13 and TRBJ2-3, with TRBD2 identical over 13 bases. The CDR3 is made up of 17 amino acids. V was clipped by 5 bases and J by 2 bases; unmatched bases: 7. CDR1 is PRHDT and CDR2 is FYEKMQ in the germline V gene (reference sequence). CDR3 DNA sequence: TGTGCCAGCAGCCCGCGACTAGCGGGAGGACCCACAGATACGCAGTATTTT. It yields the protein CASSPRLAGGPTDTQYF.

The chain joins TRBV7-2 to TRBJ1-5; 10 bases agree with TRBD1. The CDR3 covers 15 residues. The V gene end was trimmed by 1 base and the J gene end by 7 bases; junction bases not matched to a gene: 4. Germline values: CDR1 SGHTA, CDR2 FQGNSA. DNA for the CDR3: TGTGCCAGCAGCTTAGGGGACAGGGGAGGACAGCCCCAGCATTTT. Translated, it gives CASSLGDRGGQPQHF.

The chain has TRBV27 and TRBJ2-7, with unresolved D. With 3 bases removed from V and 0 bases from J, the gap between germline ends came to 9 bases. CDR1 MNHEY and CDR2 SMNVEV come from the germline V gene (reference sequence). This CDR3 is 14 amino acids long. The CDR3 DNA sequence: TGTGCCAGCAGTTTCGCGGCGGTCTCCTACGAGCAGTACTTC. It encodes CASSFAAVSYEQYF.

The chain is built from TRBV14 and TRBJ2-2, with 8 nucleotides matching TRBD1. Germline V gene lookup returns CDR1 SGHDN and CDR2 FVKESK. The CDR3 totals 18 residues. Germline trimming cut 3 bases from V and 3 bases from J; bases unmatched to any gene: 12. In DNA, the CDR3 is TGTGCCAGCAGCCAGTCCCTCAACCCGGGACAGGACACCGGGGAGCTGTTTTTT. It is translated as CASSQSLNPGQDTGELFF.

This clone was picked up a small number of times. The J gene is TRBJ2-1, the V gene TRBV19; 9 bases fit TRBD2. The germline V gene has CDR1 LNHDA and CDR2 SQIVND (reference sequence). J was trimmed by 0 bases and V by 4 bases; bases with no gene match: 1. The CDR3 extends over 15 amino acids. CDR3 DNA: TGTGCCAGTAGTACAGCGGGGGGCTCCTACAATGAGCAGTTCTTC. Translated: CASSTAGGSYNEQFF.

This clone has only one observation. The chain uses TRBV4-1 and TRBJ2-3, with a possible D match to TRBD1 (5 bases). Germline V lookup: CDR1 MGHRA, CDR2 YSYEKL. The CDR3 is 14 residues long. Trimming left V 3 bases short and J 2 bases short, with 9 bases between. In DNA form, the CDR3 reads TGCGCCAGCAGCCATCGACAGTACACAGATACGCAGTATTTT. It yields the protein CASSHRQYTDTQYF.

The gene calls are TRBV5-1 and TRBJ2-7, with D tentatively TRBD2 (7 bases). V dropped 0 bases and J dropped 0 bases, with 19 bases sitting between them. The V gene's germline CDR1 is SGHRS and CDR2 YFSETQ. CDR3 length equals 18 residues. CDR3 protein: CASSLDAGAILSSYEQYF. DNA of the CDR3: TGCGCCAGCAGCTTGGATGCGGGGGCCATTCTCAGCTCCTACGAGCAGTACTTC.

Note on this clone: Different DNA sequences within this sample yield the same CDR3. The chain joins TRBV2 to TRBJ2-7, with 11 bases aligning to TRBD1. The V gene end was trimmed by 6 bases and the J gene end by 4 bases; junction bases not matched to a gene: 2. CDR1 SNHLY and CDR2 FYNNEI come from the germline V gene. The CDR3 spans 13 residues. CDR3 sequence reads: CASRGTGGYEQYF. The DNA of the CDR3 is TGTGCCAGCAGGGGGACAGGGGGATACGAGCAGTACTTC.

The chain joins TRBV28 to TRBJ2-5; tentative D call: TRBD2 (6 bases). The V and J ends lost 3 bases and 9 bases respectively, with 11 bases between them. There are 12 residues in the CDR3. Germline assignment: CDR1 MDHEN and CDR2 SYDVKM. CDR3 amino acids: CASSFREAAQYF. The DNA of the CDR3 is TGTGCCAGCAGTTTTAGGGAGGCGGCCCAGTACTTC.

The chain has TRBV15 and TRBJ2-5; 9 bases map to TRBD2. CDR3 size: 15 residues. CDR1 is LNHNV and CDR2 is YYDKDF in the germline V gene (reference sequence). Losses at the gene ends were 0 bases for V and 4 bases for J; bases not matched to a gene: 3. The DNA for the CDR3 is TGTGCCACCAGCAGAGATCGGACTAGCGCAGAGACCCAGTACTTC. This gives the protein CATSRDRTSAETQYF.

Many counts were recorded for this clone. V usage is TRBV6-5 and J usage is TRBJ1-5; D remains unclear. The CDR3 is made up of 14 amino acids. The V gene's germline CDR1 is MNHEY and CDR2 SVGAGI. V shed 8 bases and J shed 4 bases, with 15 bases lying between them. The DNA for the CDR3 is TGTGCCAGCGCAGGCCCGTATCTAAATCAGCCCCAGCATTTT. It yields the protein CASAGPYLNQPQHF.